The rows below give T cell receptor beta chains drawn from one sample of a study of regulatory T cells in long-lasting Graves disease. TCRdb ran MiXCR on the multiplex PCR reads and lists one entry per CDR3 protein. The sample includes 310,000 or so distinct CDR3 sequences, roughly a fifth of them seen just once. This material consisted of peripheral blood mononuclear cells (PBMCs), taken when the disease was refractory, from a patient treated with antithyroid drugs. These receptors all stem from a female donor with Graves disease. The CDR3 runs from the conserved cysteine through the conserved F or W. A D gene is named only where the DNA matches it firmly. Expanded clones get a size class; other rows say once, few or many, or leave the size out.

D: .; J: TRBJ1-2; V: TRBV18; size: many; CDR3: CASSGQSNYGYTF; DNA: TGTGCCAGCTCAGGACAGAGTAACTATGGCTACACCTTC
D: .; J: TRBJ1-1; V: TRBV6-1; size: few; CDR3: CASSEDNTEAFF; DNA: TGTGCCAGCAGCGAAGACAACACTGAAGCTTTCTTT
D: .; J: TRBJ2-2; V: TRBV5-4; size: .; CDR3: CASSLDLGYTGELSF; DNA: TGTGCCAGCAGCTTGGATTTGGGGTACACCGGGGAGCTGTCTTTT
D: TRBD1; J: TRBJ1-6; V: TRBV24-1; size: .; CDR3: CATSDGRQGDLAPLHF; DNA: TGTGCCACCAGTGATGGGAGACAGGGGGATTTGGCACCCCTCCACTTT
D: .; J: TRBJ2-7; V: TRBV7-9; size: many; CDR3: CASSLDGVASYEQYF; DNA: TGTGCCAGCAGCTTAGATGGCGTTGCATCCTACGAGCAGTACTTC
D: TRBD1; J: TRBJ1-5; V: TRBV6-5; size: many; CDR3: CASSYSDRDQPQHF; DNA: TGTGCCAGCAGTTACTCCGACAGGGACCAGCCCCAGCATTTT
D: TRBD1; J: TRBJ1-4; V: TRBV7-7; size: few; CDR3: CASGGDSHNEKLFF; DNA: TGTGCTAGCGGAGGGGACAGCCATAATGAAAAACTGTTTTTT
D: .; J: TRBJ1-1; V: TRBV28; size: .; CDR3: CASSPGTQRTEAFF; DNA: TGTGCCAGCAGTCCCGGGACCCAGCGGACTGAAGCTTTCTTT
D: .; J: TRBJ2-7; V: TRBV7-9; size: many; CDR3: CASSPKAVTQSAYEQYF; DNA: TGTGCCAGCAGCCCAAAGGCCGTAACGCAGTCAGCCTACGAGCAGTACTTC
D: TRBD1; J: TRBJ2-7; V: TRBV5-8; size: .; CDR3: CASSLSRDRGPKEQYF; DNA: TGTGCCAGCAGCTTGAGCCGGGACAGGGGGCCGAAAGAGCAGTACTTC
D: .; J: TRBJ2-7; V: TRBV4-1; size: .; CDR3: CASSPSSGADEQYF; DNA: TGCGCCAGCAGCCCTTCCTCCGGGGCGGACGAGCAGTACTTC
D: .; J: TRBJ2-4; V: TRBV28; size: .; CDR3: CASSIDQRLSKNIQYF; DNA: TGTGCCAGCAGTATTGACCAACGGCTGTCCAAAAACATTCAGTACTTC
D: TRBD1; J: TRBJ1-6; V: TRBV11-2; size: many; CDR3: CASSLVFGTENSPLHF; DNA: TGTGCCAGCAGCTTAGTGTTCGGGACAGAGAATTCACCCCTCCACTTT